A selection of T cell receptor beta chains follows, all from one sample in a study of T cell clonotyping in hematopoietic cell transplantation. The repertoire was sequenced with immunoSEQ multiplex PCR; TCRdb's copy has only in-frame clones and lacks some. The table shows about 50,000 clones, with 85% to 90% occurring only once. The sequencing used peripheral blood mononuclear cells, collected before stem cell transplant. The receptors were gathered from a man aged 55-75 years with biphenotypic leukemia. Some clones in this sample may be carry-over from other donors' samples. The CDR3 runs from the conserved cysteine through the conserved F or W. A D gene is named only where the DNA matches it firmly. Rows give clone size only sometimes, using once, few, many, or a class for an expanded clone.

CDR3 DNA,CDR3 protein,V gene,J gene,clone size,D gene
TGTGCCAGCAGTGAATATAGCCTCACAGATACGCAGTATTTT,CASSEYSLTDTQYF,TRBV25-1,TRBJ2-3,-,-
TGTGCCAGCAGCTTAGCGGGACTAGCGGCCTCCTACGAGCAGTACTTC,CASSLAGLAASYEQYF,TRBV7-9,TRBJ2-7,-,TRBD2
TGTGCCAGCAGCCACCACAGGGAGCAAGAGACCCAGTACTTC,CASSHHREQETQYF,TRBV11-3,TRBJ2-5,-,-
TGTGCCCACAGCAATGGGGGGGAACAGCCCCAGCATTTT,CAHSNGGEQPQHF,TRBV6-1,TRBJ1-5,-,-
TGTGCCTGGAGGGGGAGCGGGTACTACGAGCAGTACTTC,CAWRGSGYYEQYF,TRBV30,TRBJ2-7,-,-
TGCGCCAGCAGGGATGGGACTAGCGGAGATTACGAGCAGTACTTC,CASRDGTSGDYEQYF,TRBV10-2,TRBJ2-7,-,TRBD2
TGCGCCAGCAGCCGCCTCCTAGGAGGGGGCACAGATACGCAGTATTTT,CASSRLLGGGTDTQYF,TRBV4-3,TRBJ2-3,-,-
TGTGCCAGCAGCTTGGAGGGAGGTCGCACTGAAGCTTTCTTT,CASSLEGGRTEAFF,TRBV5-4,TRBJ1-1,-,-
TGCGCCAGCAGCTCCGGGACTAGCGGCACCGGGGAGCTGTTTTTT,CASSSGTSGTGELFF,TRBV5-1,TRBJ2-2,-,TRBD2
TGTGCCAGCAGCGTAGGTCTAGCGGGGTCCTACGAGCAGTACTTC,CASSVGLAGSYEQYF,TRBV9,TRBJ2-7,-,TRBD2
TGTGCCAGCAGCTTAGATAGGGCTGGGGCCAACGTCCTGACTTTC,CASSLDRAGANVLTF,TRBV7-2,TRBJ2-6,once,-
TGTGCCAGCAGTTCGGCTAGGCAGGGTACGCAGTATTTT,CASSSARQGTQYF,TRBV27,TRBJ2-3,-,-
TGCGCCAGCAGCTTTGACGGGACAGGGTTCTACGAGCAGTACTTC,CASSFDGTGFYEQYF,TRBV5-1,TRBJ2-7,-,TRBD1
TGTGCCAGTAGTGATGGGGGTAGCGGGAGCTACAATGAGCAGTTCTTC,CASSDGGSGSYNEQFF,TRBV19,TRBJ2-1,-,TRBD2
TGTGCCAGCAGTTTTTCGACTAATGAAAAACTGTTTTTT,CASSFSTNEKLFF,TRBV28,TRBJ1-4,-,-
TGTGCCAGCAGTGAACAGGGCCAATCTGGAAAACTGTTTTTT,CASSEQGQSGKLFF,TRBV6-1,TRBJ1-4,medium-sized,-